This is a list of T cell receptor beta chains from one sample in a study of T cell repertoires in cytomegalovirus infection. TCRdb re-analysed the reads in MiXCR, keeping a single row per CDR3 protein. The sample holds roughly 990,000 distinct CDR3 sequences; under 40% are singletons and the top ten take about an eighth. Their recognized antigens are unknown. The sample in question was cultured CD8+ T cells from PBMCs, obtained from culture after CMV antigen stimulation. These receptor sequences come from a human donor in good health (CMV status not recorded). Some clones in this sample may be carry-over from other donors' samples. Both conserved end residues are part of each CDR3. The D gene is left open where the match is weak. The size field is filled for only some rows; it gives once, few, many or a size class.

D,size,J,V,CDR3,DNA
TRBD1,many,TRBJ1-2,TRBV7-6,CASSLRTGAGYGYTF,TGTGCCAGCAGCCTCAGGACAGGGGCGGGCTATGGCTACACCTTC
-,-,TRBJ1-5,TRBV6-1,CASSEAVGVSSNQPQHF,TGTGCCAGCAGTGAAGCGGTCGGGGTGAGTAGCAATCAGCCCCAGCATTTT
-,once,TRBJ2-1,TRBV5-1,CASSLDGGRSEQFF,TGCGCCAGCAGCTTGGATGGGGGGCGGTCTGAGCAGTTCTTC
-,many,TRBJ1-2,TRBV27,CASSFSGLYGYTF,TGTGCCAGCAGTTTTTCAGGGCTCTATGGCTACACCTTC
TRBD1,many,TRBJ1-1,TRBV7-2,CASSSGQGMTEAFF,TGTGCCAGCAGCTCGGGACAGGGGATGACTGAAGCTTTCTTT
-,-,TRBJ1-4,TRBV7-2,CASSWDGATNEKLFF,TGTGCCAGCAGCTGGGACGGAGCAACTAATGAAAAACTGTTTTTT
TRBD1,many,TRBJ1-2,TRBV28,CASSRITPRGVSYGYTF,TGTGCCAGCAGCCGTATAACCCCCAGGGGGGTTAGCTATGGCTACACCTTC
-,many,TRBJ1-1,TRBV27,CASSSVGGNTEAFF,TGTGCCAGTAGTTCCGTCGGTGGGAACACTGAAGCTTTCTTT
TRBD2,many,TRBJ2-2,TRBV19,CASKSTYGGGFNTGELFF,TGTGCCAGCAAGTCAACTTATGGCGGGGGGTTTAACACCGGGGAGCTGTTTTTT
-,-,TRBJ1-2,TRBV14,CASSQENDVRGGYTF,TGTGCCAGCAGCCAAGAAAACGACGTCCGCGGGGGCTACACCTTC
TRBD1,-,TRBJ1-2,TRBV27,CASSPPGGGNYGYTF,TGTGCCAGCAGTCCACCAGGGGGAGGGAACTATGGCTACACCTTC
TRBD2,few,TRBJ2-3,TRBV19,CASSNGLAMAPDTQYF,TGTGCCAGTAGTAACGGACTAGCGATGGCCCCAGATACGCAGTATTTT
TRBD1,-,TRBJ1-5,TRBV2,CASSWDRAENQPQHF,TGTGCCAGCAGTTGGGACAGGGCGGAAAATCAGCCCCAGCATTTT
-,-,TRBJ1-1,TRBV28,CASSLSRVGFYLNTEAFF,TGTGCCAGCAGTTTATCGAGGGTAGGATTTTACTTGAACACTGAAGCTTTCTTT
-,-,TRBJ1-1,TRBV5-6,CASSLSRGEGLTGRGRTEAFF,TGTGCCAGCAGCTTATCCCGAGGGGAGGGGCTGACAGGCCGAGGGAGGACTGAAGCTTTCTTT
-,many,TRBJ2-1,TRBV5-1,CASTTGDEQFF,TGCGCCAGCACTACTGGGGATGAGCAGTTCTTC
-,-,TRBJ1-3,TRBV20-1,CSARDRSAGNTIYF,TGCAGTGCTAGAGACCGGAGCGCTGGAAACACCATATATTTT
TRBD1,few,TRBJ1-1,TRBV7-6,CASSPGQGAAFF,TGTGCCAGCAGCCCAGGACAGGGGGCTGCTTTCTTT
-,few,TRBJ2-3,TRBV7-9,CASSLSYSRSTDTQYF,TGTGCCAGCAGCTTAAGTTACAGCCGGAGCACAGATACGCAGTATTTT
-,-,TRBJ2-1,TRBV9,CASSVGHLLNNEQFF,TGTGCCAGCAGCGTAGGTCACCTTCTAAACAATGAGCAGTTCTTC
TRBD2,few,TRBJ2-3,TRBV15,CATSTLESGGYTDTQYF,TGTGCCACCAGCACCCTAGAGAGCGGGGGGTACACAGATACGCAGTATTTT
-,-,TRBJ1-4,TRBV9,CASSPYGVPNEKLFF,TGTGCCAGCAGCCCCTATGGGGTCCCTAATGAAAAACTGTTTTTT
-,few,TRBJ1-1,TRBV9,CASGVPGLRGHTEAFF,TGTGCCAGCGGGGTTCCGGGACTTCGAGGGCACACTGAAGCTTTCTTT
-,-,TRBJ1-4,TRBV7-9,CASGLQGMGEKLFF,TGTGCCAGCGGATTACAGGGAATGGGTGAAAAACTGTTTTTT
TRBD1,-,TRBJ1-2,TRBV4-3,CASSHLGTGAFYGYTF,TGCGCCAGCAGCCATCTCGGGACAGGGGCATTCTATGGCTACACCTTC
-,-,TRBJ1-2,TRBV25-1,CASSGLIRGSGYGYTF,TGTGCCAGCAGTGGCCTCATAAGGGGGAGCGGCTATGGCTACACCTTC
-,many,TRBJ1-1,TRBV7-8,CASSFRRNTEAFF,TGTGCCAGCAGCTTTAGGAGGAACACTGAAGCTTTCTTT
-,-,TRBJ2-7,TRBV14,CASSQHPGTFYEQYF,TGTGCCAGCAGCCAACACCCCGGGACTTTTTACGAGCAGTACTTC
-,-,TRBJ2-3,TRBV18,CASSPWGEQGTDTQYF,TGTGCCAGCTCACCATGGGGTGAACAGGGCACAGATACGCAGTATTTT
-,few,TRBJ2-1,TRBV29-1,CSVTRGLRDNEQFF,TGCAGCGTAACCAGGGGACTCCGTGACAATGAGCAGTTCTTC
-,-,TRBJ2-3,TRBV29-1,CSVESGQQPLTDTQYF,TGCAGCGTTGAATCTGGTCAGCAGCCCCTCACAGATACGCAGTATTTT
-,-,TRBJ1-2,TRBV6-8,CASSYDTWNGYTF,TGTGCCAGCAGTTACGACACCTGGAATGGCTACACCTTC
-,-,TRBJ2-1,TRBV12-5,CASGLVVGRYFNEQFF,TGTGCTAGTGGTTTGGTGGTCGGACGATACTTCAATGAGCAGTTCTTC
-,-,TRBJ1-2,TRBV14,CASSQAGTTGGYTF,TGTGCCAGCAGCCAAGCCGGGACCACGGGTGGCTACACCTTC
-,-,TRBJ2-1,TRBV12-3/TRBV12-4,CASSLTTPLDEQFF,TGTGCCAGCAGTTTAACCACGCCCCTGGACGAGCAGTTCTTC
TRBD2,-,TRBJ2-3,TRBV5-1,CASSLKAGGMADTQYF,TGCGCCAGCAGCTTGAAGGCGGGGGGCATGGCAGATACGCAGTATTTT
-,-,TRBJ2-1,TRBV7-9,CASSFPSQGSSYNEQFF,TGTGCCAGCAGTTTCCCCTCACAAGGCAGCTCCTACAATGAGCAGTTCTTC
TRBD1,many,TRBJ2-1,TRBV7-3,CASSPATGGVYNEQFF,TGTGCCAGCAGCCCAGCGACAGGGGGCGTCTACAATGAGCAGTTCTTC
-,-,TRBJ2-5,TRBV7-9,CASSLSPGRTGETQYF,TGTGCCAGCAGCTTATCCCCGGGCCGGACGGGGGAGACCCAGTACTTC
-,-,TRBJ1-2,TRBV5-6,CASSLGRGWYGYTF,TGTGCCAGCAGCTTAGGCAGGGGATGGTATGGCTACACCTTC
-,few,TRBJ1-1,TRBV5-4,CASSFRQMNTEAFF,TGTGCCAGCAGCTTTCGACAGATGAACACTGAAGCTTTCTTT
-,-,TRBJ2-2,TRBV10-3,CAISSTAFRELFF,TGTGCCATCTCCTCTACAGCCTTCCGGGAGCTGTTTTTT